These 29 T cell receptor beta chains originate from one sample sequenced in a study of OX40 agonist ivuxolimab in advanced cancers. The method was immunoSEQ multiplex PCR; TCRdb's version includes in-frame clones alone and lacks a portion of them. The data contain tens of thousands of clones, about 90% of them singletons. This sample comprised CD4+ or CD8+ T cells sorted from blood, obtained in a trial of the OX40 agonist ivuxolimab. The receptor source for this set is an adult with an advanced solid tumor such as melanoma, head and neck, liver or kidney cancer.

This clone appeared once. V usage is TRBV30 and J usage is TRBJ1-3; D gene unclear. The ends were cut back, 0 bases at V and 7 bases at J, with 13 bases in the middle. Germline values: CDR1 GTSNPN, CDR2 SVGIG (reference sequence). The CDR3 is made up of 14 amino acids. The CDR3 DNA follows: TGTGCCTGGAGTGTCTTACAAACCTGGAACACCATATATTTT. Encoded protein: CAWSVLQTWNTIYF.

The J gene is TRBJ2-7, the V gene TRBV15, with 9 bases lining up with TRBD2. With 3 bases clipped from V and 6 bases from J, the junction kept 12 bases outside the gene matches. This CDR3 contains 16 residues. CDR1 is LNHNV and CDR2 is YYDKDF in the germline V gene (reference sequence). This CDR3 is CATSRGPGLAQSEQYF. CDR3 nucleotides: TGTGCCACCAGCAGGGGACCGGGACTAGCTCAATCCGAGCAGTACTTC.

The V gene is TRBV28, the J gene TRBJ1-2, with TRBD1 identical over 8 bases. Germline V lookup: CDR1 MDHEN, CDR2 SYDVKM. Losses at the gene ends were 6 bases for V and 8 bases for J; bases not matched to a gene: 11. The CDR3 is made up of 14 amino acids. The CDR3 DNA is TGTGCCAGCAGCAGACAGGGGACGACTCCGGGCTACACCTTC. This translates into CASSRQGTTPGYTF.

This clone was recorded once. The chain carries TRBV28 and TRBJ1-4; TRBD1 agrees at 7 bases. Unmatched junction bases numbered 8, after V lost 5 bases and J lost 5 bases. Germline-derived CDR1 and CDR2 are MDHEN and SYDVKM. The length of the CDR3 is 15 residues. The CDR3 is CASSPTGLSNEKLFF. The DNA for the CDR3 is TGTGCCAGCAGTCCGACAGGGCTATCGAATGAAAAACTGTTTTTT.

The V gene is TRBV5-8, the J gene TRBJ2-7; TRBD1 matches 7 bases. The trim removed 4 bases at V and 2 bases at J, leaving 9 bases unmatched. The CDR3 spans 15 residues. Germline values: CDR1 SGHTS, CDR2 YDEGEE. The CDR3 reads CASSHFGDSAYEQYF. Written as DNA, the CDR3 is TGTGCCAGCAGCCACTTCGGGGACAGCGCCTACGAGCAGTACTTC.

The genes are TRBV14 and TRBJ1-1; 7 bases are shared with TRBD1. V was pared by 2 bases and J by 5 bases, with 14 bases of the junction left unmatched. This CDR3 comprises 17 residues. CDR1 is SGHDN and CDR2 is FVKESK in the germline V gene. The CDR3 here is CASSQPGGVQGFTEAFF. CDR3 in DNA: TGTGCCAGCAGCCAACCTGGCGGTGTACAGGGGTTTACTGAAGCTTTCTTT.

V and J are TRBV19 and TRBJ2-1, with TRBD1 matching 8 bases. CDR1 is LNHDA and CDR2 is SQIVND in the germline V gene (reference sequence). With 8 bases clipped from V and 3 bases from J, the junction kept 0 bases outside the gene matches. The CDR3 length is 12 residues. For the CDR3, the DNA is TGTGCCAGTGGACAGGGCTACAATGAGCAGTTCTTC. This codes for CASGQGYNEQFF. Full variable domain (rest looked up from reference TRBV19 and TRBJ2-1): DGGITQSPKYLFRKEGQNVTLSCEQNLNHDAMYWYRQDPGQGLRLIYYSQIVNDFQKGDIAEGYSVSREKKESFPLTVTSAQKNPTAFYLCASGQGYNEQFFGPGTRLTVL.

This clone was seen a single time. The DNA for the CDR3 is TGTGCCAGCAGTCCGTACCGCAGGGGTCTAAGGCTCCCCAACTATGGCTACACCTTC. Translation gives CASSPYRRGLRLPNYGYTF. The V gene is TRBV27, the J gene TRBJ1-2; tentative D call: TRBD1 (6 bases). Germline V lookup: CDR1 MNHEY, CDR2 SMNVEV (reference sequence). V was pared by 5 bases and J by 2 bases, with 27 bases between. The CDR3 is 19 amino acids.

This chain links TRBV7-2 with TRBJ2-7, with D possibly TRBD2 on 5 matching bases. CDR1 and CDR2 (germline): SGHTA, FQGNSA. Trimming removed 5 bases at V and 1 base at J, with 12 bases between. This CDR3 has 14 residues. The CDR3 bases are TGTGCCAGCAGCCCTCGGACGGGATCCTACGAGCAGTACTTC. Translation gives CASSPRTGSYEQYF. The complete variable domain, with remaining parts taken from reference TRBV7-2 and TRBJ2-7, reads GAGVSQSPSNKVTEKGKDVELRCDPISGHTALYWYRQSLGQGLEFLIYFQGNSAPDKSGLPSDRFSAERTGGSVSTLTIQRTQQEDSAVYLCASSPRTGSYEQYFGPGTRLTVT.

V usage is TRBV6-1 and J usage is TRBJ2-7, with D perhaps matching TRBD1 (6 bases). Trimming removed 6 bases from V and 0 bases from J, with 9 bases in between. Germline V gene lookup returns CDR1 MNHNS and CDR2 SASEGT. The CDR3 is 13 amino acids. The CDR3 region is CASRGDNSYEQYF. CDR3 nucleotide sequence: TGTGCCAGCAGAGGGGACAACTCCTACGAGCAGTACTTC.

The chain is built from TRBV29-1 and TRBJ2-7; D not certain. The V gene lost 0 bases and the J gene lost 2 bases, with 2 bases spanning the gap. CDR1 SQVTM and CDR2 ANQGSEA come from the germline V gene. The CDR3 has 11 residues. DNA of the CDR3: TGCAGCGTTGAAGATGCCTACGAGCAGTACTTC. Its protein is CSVEDAYEQYF.

The J gene is TRBJ2-4, the V gene TRBV19; D is uncertain. Deletions cut 5 bases from V and 2 bases from J, with 10 bases between. The CDR3 extends over 14 amino acids. Germline values: CDR1 LNHDA, CDR2 SQIVND (reference sequence). The CDR3 DNA follows: TGTGCCAGTAGTCTGTTACAGACCAAAAACATTCAGTACTTC. Translated: CASSLLQTKNIQYF.

This rearrangement joins TRBV19 to TRBJ1-2; the D is unclear. Germline V gene data show CDR1 as LNHDA and CDR2 as SQIVND (reference sequence). The CDR3 loop spans 16 amino acids. V was clipped by 4 bases and J by 3 bases, with 18 bases between them. CDR3 sequence: CASSNQRPPSDYGYTF. The CDR3 DNA reads TGTGCCAGTAGTAACCAACGTCCCCCTTCGGACTATGGCTACACCTTC.

The rearrangement uses TRBV4-2 and TRBJ2-1, with TRBD2 identical over 11 bases. Unmatched junction bases numbered 9, after V lost 3 bases and J lost 5 bases. The germline V gene has CDR1 LGHNA and CDR2 YNFKEQ. The CDR3 consists of 17 residues. In nucleotides, the CDR3 is TGTGCCAGCAGCCATAATTCCGGGACTAGCGGACACAATGAGCAGTTCTTC. Its translation is CASSHNSGTSGHNEQFF.

This chain uses TRBV11-2 with TRBJ2-5; D unclear. Trimming cost V 5 bases and J 7 bases, with 11 bases left between them. Germline CDR1 and CDR2: SGHAT and FQNNGV. The CDR3 loop spans 12 amino acids. The CDR3 sequence is CASSPPARTQYF. CDR3 in DNA: TGTGCCAGCAGCCCACCGGCGAGGACCCAGTACTTC.

The chain carries TRBV19 and TRBJ2-3; D remains unclear. Germline CDR1 LNHDA, CDR2 SQIVND (reference sequence). CDR3 length: 15 amino acids. Trimming took 0 bases from V and 0 from J, leaving 7 bases between them. The CDR3 region is CASSIDRISTDTQYF. The CDR3 bases are TGTGCCAGTAGTATAGACAGGATAAGCACAGATACGCAGTATTTT.

This sequence joins TRBV6-1 and TRBJ1-1; D perhaps matches TRBD1 (5 bases). CDR3 length: 14 residues. The V gene's germline CDR1 is MNHNS and CDR2 SASEGT. V lost 5 bases and J 0 bases, leaving 10 bases between the germline ends. The CDR3 DNA reads as TGTGCCAGCAGTTATCGGGGGATGAACACTGAAGCTTTCTTT. Protein product: CASSYRGMNTEAFF.

This clone occurred a few times. In DNA form, the CDR3 reads TGTGCCAGCAGTGAAGTCAAACAGGTGAACACTGAAGCTTTCTTT. Translated: CASSEVKQVNTEAFF. The rearrangement uses TRBV6-1 and TRBJ1-1, with D perhaps TRBD1 (5 bases). The CDR3 is 15 residues long. With 1 base removed from V and 0 bases from J, the gap between germline ends came to 9 bases. The germline V gene encodes CDR1 MNHNS and CDR2 SASEGT.

The rearrangement uses TRBV7-9 and TRBJ2-7; either TRBD1 or TRBD2 may supply D (5 bases each). Germline loops: CDR1 SEHNR, CDR2 FQNEAQ (reference sequence). V lost 1 base to trimming and J lost 4 bases, with 14 bases between them. The CDR3 runs 15 residues. The CDR3 loop reads CASSLGPGASYEQYF. For the CDR3, the DNA is TGTGCCAGCAGCTTAGGCCCCGGGGCTTCATACGAGCAGTACTTC.

V and J are TRBV4-1 and TRBJ2-3, with D possibly being TRBD2 (5 bases). Germline V gene lookup returns CDR1 MGHRA and CDR2 YSYEKL. The germline V and J ends were trimmed by 0 bases and 1 base, with 11 bases remaining between them. The CDR3 contains 16 residues. This CDR3 reads CASSQDRGAGTDTQYF. CDR3 nucleotides: TGCGCCAGCAGCCAAGACCGGGGAGCTGGCACAGATACGCAGTATTTT.

This chain connects TRBV5-1 to TRBJ2-6; D gene uncertain. CDR1 and CDR2 (germline): SGHRS, YFSETQ. The CDR3 totals 15 residues. V shed 4 bases and J shed 0 bases, with 8 bases lying between them. The chain's CDR3 is CASSPRSSGANVLTF. The CDR3 coding sequence is TGCGCCAGCAGCCCCCGGTCCTCTGGGGCCAACGTCCTGACTTTC.

The chain joins TRBV4-1 to TRBJ2-5, with unresolved D. The J call may be wrong; the DNA end is better matched by TRBJ2-7. The length of the CDR3 is 13 residues. CDR1 and CDR2 from the germline V gene are MGHRA and YSYEKL. The CDR3, as DNA: TGCGCCAGCAGCCAGCCCAGTTTCTACGAGCAGTACTTC. It translates to CASSQPSFYEQYF.

This clone appeared once. The chain joins TRBV2 to TRBJ2-3; no firm D call. CDR1 SNHLY and CDR2 FYNNEI come from the germline V gene. CDR3 length equals 16 residues. The germline V and J ends were trimmed by 2 bases and 0 bases, with 12 bases remaining between them. CDR3 region: CASSEMGRPSTDTQYF. As DNA, the CDR3 is TGTGCCAGCAGTGAAATGGGCAGGCCGAGCACAGATACGCAGTATTTT.

V and J are TRBV25-1 and TRBJ2-3, with no clear D. CDR1 MGHDK and CDR2 SYGVNS come from the germline V gene. The CDR3 is made up of 11 amino acids. V was clipped by 4 bases and J by 7 bases, with 6 bases between them. The CDR3 reads CASSGGYTQYF. Written as DNA, the CDR3 is TGTGCCAGCAGTGGAGGTTATACGCAGTATTTT.

The chain carries TRBV6-5 and TRBJ2-5; 8 bases match TRBD2. The CDR3 has 15 amino acids. V shed 2 bases and J 0 bases; nucleotides not matched to a gene: 2. CDR1 MNHEY and CDR2 SVGAGI come from the germline V gene. CDR3 sequence: CASSYMTSDQETQYF. The CDR3 DNA is TGTGCCAGCAGTTACATGACTAGCGACCAAGAGACCCAGTACTTC.

This clone appeared a single time. The chain uses TRBV5-6 and TRBJ2-7, with D maybe TRBD1 (5 bases). Germline-derived CDR1 and CDR2 are SGHDT and YYEEEE. The CDR3 runs to 15 residues. Trimming took off 4 bases at V and 6 bases at J, with 20 bases between the two ends. The CDR3 DNA reads as TGTGCCAGCAGCCGACCCGGGCAGGGTCTCTCCGAGCAGTACTTC. Translation gives CASSRPGQGLSEQYF.

The chain joins TRBV4-1 to TRBJ2-1, with 11 bases aligning to TRBD2. The CDR3 extends over 16 amino acids. Germline V gene sequence: CDR1 MGHRA, CDR2 YSYEKL. V dropped 1 base and J dropped 3; count of bases not matched to a gene: 2. DNA of the CDR3: TGCGCCAGCAGCCAAGGACTAGCGGGAAGCTACAATGAGCAGTTCTTC. Protein product: CASSQGLAGSYNEQFF.

This sequence joins TRBV28 and TRBJ1-1, with D unclear. Germline CDR1 and CDR2: MDHEN and SYDVKM. The CDR3 covers 14 residues. V lost 3 bases, J lost 2 bases, and 10 bases lay in between. The CDR3 nucleotides are TGTGCCAGCAGTTTTAGAGGGAGTAACACTGAAGCTTTCTTT. Residues: CASSFRGSNTEAFF. Drawing the rest from reference TRBV28 and TRBJ1-1, the complete variable domain is DVKVTQSSRYLVKRTGEKVFLECVQDMDHENMFWYRQDPGLGLRLIYFSYDVKMKEKGDIPEGYSVSREKKERFSLILESASTNQTSMYLCASSFRGSNTEAFFGQGTRLTVV.

This chain joins TRBV7-9 and TRBJ2-2; TRBD1 is a possible D gene (5 bases). V gave up 4 bases and J gave up 2 bases, with 8 bases separating them. The CDR3 runs 14 residues. Germline CDR1 is SEHNR and CDR2 is FQNEAQ (reference sequence). CDR3 loop: CASSSQGNTGELFF. The CDR3 DNA follows: TGTGCCAGCAGCTCCCAGGGAAACACCGGGGAGCTGTTTTTT.